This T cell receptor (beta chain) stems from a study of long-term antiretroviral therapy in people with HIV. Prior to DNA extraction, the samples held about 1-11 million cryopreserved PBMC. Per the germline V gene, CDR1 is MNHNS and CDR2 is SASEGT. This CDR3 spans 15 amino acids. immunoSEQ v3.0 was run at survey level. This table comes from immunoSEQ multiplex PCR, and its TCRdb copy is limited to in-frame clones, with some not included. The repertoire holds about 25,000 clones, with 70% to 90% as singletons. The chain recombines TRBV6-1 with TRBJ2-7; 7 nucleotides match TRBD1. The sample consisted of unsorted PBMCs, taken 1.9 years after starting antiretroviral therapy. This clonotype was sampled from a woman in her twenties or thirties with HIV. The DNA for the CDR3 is TGTGCCAGCAGTGGGCTTGGGACAGTTTTTTACGGGCAGTACGTC. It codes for CASSGLGTVFYGQYV.